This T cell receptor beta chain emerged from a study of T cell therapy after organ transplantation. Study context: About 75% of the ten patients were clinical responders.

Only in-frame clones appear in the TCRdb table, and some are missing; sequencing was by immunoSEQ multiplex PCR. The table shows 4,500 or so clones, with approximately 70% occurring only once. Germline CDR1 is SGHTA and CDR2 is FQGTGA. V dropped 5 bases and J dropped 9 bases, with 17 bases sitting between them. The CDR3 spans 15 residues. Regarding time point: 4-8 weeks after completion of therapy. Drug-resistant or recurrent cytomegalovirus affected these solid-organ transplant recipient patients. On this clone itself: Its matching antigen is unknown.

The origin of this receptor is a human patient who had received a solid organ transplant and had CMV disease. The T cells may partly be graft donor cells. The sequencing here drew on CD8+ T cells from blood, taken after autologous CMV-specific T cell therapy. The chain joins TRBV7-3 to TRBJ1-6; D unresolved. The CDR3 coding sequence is TGTGCCAGCAGCCTAGACGGCCGGGGTATTTCACCCCTCCACTTT. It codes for CASSLDGRGISPLHF.